Reported below is one T cell receptor beta chain. No cognate antigen has been identified for it. No qualities accompany the bases; no much larger clone lies one base away. The CDR1 and CDR2 encoded by the germline V gene are LGHNA and YSLEER. V is reduced by 1 base and J by 6 bases, leaving a spacing of 4 bases between them. The CDR3, cysteine through phenylalanine, is 13 amino acids long. Just the 39-base CDR3 DNA is kept, in frame starting at base 1. Data came from an Illumina Genome Analyzer IIx. In-frame beta chains were kept once TCRdb had trimmed the public reads at Q25 with fastp and called clones with MiXCR. Records with the same CDR3 protein are collapsed into one entry carrying the most frequent genes and DNA. The sample contains about 15,000 distinct CDR3 sequences, about 35% of them found a single time. The ten largest make up about 15% of the sample. The data were obtained in a study (dated by TCRdb to between 2011 and 2013).

This clonotype was obtained from a human donor. The sample comprised blood. The chain couples TRBV4-3 to TRBJ1-6, with the D gene call left open. The bases read TGCGCCAGCAGCCAAGTCAGTAATTCACCCCTCCACTTT. Translated, it gives CASSQVSNSPLHF.